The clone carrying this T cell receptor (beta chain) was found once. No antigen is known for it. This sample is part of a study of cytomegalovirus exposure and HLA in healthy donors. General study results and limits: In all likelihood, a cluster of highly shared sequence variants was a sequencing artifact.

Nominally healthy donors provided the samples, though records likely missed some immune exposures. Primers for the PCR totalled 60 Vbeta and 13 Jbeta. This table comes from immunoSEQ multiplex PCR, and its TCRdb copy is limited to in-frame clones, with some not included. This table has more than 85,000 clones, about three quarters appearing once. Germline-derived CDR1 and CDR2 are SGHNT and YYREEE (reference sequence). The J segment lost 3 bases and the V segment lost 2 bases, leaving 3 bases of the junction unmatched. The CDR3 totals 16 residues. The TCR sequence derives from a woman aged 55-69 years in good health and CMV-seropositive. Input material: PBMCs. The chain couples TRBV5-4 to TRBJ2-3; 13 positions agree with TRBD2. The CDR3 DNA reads TGTGCCAGCAGCTTTCGACTAGCGGGAGGAACAGATACGCAGTATTTT. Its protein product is CASSFRLAGGTDTQYF.